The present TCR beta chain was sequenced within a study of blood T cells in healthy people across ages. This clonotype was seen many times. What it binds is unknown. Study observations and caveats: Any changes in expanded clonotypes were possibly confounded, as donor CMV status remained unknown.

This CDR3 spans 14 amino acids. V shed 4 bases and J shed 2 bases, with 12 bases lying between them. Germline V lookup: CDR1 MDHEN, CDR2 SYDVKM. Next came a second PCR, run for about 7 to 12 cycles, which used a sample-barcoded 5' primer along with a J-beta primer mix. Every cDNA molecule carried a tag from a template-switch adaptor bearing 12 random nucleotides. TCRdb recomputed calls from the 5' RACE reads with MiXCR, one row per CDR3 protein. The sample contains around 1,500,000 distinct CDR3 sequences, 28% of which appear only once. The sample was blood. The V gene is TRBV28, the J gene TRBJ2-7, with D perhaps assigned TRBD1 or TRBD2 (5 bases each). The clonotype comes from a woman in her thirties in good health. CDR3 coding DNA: TGTGCCAGCAGTTCCGGTGGGGGTACCTACGAGCAGTACTTC. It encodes CASSSGGGTYEQYF.